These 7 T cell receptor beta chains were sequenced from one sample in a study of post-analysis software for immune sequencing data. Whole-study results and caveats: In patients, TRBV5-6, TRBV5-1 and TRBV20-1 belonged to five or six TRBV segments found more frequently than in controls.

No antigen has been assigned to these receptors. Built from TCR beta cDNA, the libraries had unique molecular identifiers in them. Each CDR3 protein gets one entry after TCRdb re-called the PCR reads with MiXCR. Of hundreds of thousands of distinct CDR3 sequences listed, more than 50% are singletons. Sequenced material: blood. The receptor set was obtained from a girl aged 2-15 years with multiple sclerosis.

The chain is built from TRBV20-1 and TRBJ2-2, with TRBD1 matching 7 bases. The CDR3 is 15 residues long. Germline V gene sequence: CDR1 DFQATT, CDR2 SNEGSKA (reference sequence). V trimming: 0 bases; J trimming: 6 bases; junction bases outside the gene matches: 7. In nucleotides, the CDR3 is TGCAGTGCTAGAGATCTGCGACAGGGAGCCGGGGAGCTGTTTTTT. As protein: CSARDLRQGAGELFF.

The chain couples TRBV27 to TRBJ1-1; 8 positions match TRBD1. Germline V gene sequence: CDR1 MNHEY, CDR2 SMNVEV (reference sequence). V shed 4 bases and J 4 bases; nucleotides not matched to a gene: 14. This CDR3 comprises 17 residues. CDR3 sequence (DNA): TGTGCCAGCAGTTCCGACCCCGGACAGGGCCAGGGCACTGAAGCTTTCTTT. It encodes CASSSDPGQGQGTEAFF.

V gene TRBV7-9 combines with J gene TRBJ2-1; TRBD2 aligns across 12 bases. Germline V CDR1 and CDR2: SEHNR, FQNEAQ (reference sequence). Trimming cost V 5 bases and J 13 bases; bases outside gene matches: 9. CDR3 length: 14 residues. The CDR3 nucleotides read TGTGCCAGCAGCGACTTCGGGACTAGCGGGTCCCAGTTCTTC. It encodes CASSDFGTSGSQFF.

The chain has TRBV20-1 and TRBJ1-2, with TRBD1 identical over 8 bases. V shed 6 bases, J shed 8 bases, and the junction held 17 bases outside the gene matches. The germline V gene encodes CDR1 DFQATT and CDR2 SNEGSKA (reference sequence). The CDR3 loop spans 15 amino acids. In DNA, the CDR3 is TGCAGTGCCACCGGGACAGGCGCCGGGGTAAGAGGCTACACCTTC. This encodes CSATGTGAGVRGYTF.

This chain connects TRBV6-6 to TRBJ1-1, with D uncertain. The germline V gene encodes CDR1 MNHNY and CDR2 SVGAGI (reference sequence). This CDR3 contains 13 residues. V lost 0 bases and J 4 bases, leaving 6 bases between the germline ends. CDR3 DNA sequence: TGTGCCAGCAGTTACTCGACGGTCACTGAAGCTTTCTTT. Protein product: CASSYSTVTEAFF.

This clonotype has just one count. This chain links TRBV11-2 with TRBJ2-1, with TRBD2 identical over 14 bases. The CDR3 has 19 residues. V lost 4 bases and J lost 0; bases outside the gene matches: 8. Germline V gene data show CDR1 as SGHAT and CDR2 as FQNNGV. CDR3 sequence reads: CASSSSWGTSGSSYNEQFF. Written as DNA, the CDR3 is TGTGCCAGCAGCTCATCATGGGGGACTAGCGGGAGCTCCTACAATGAGCAGTTCTTC.

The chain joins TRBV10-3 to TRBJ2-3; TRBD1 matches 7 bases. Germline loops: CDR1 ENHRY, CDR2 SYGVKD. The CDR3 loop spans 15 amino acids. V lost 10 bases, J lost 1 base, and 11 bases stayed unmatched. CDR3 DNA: TGTGCCACCACCACAGGGGAGCAAGGCACAGATACGCAGTATTTT. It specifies CATTTGEQGTDTQYF.